Below are 13 T cell receptor beta chains sequenced from a single sample in a study of response to subunit inactivated influenza vaccine. Via MiXCR, TCRdb re-called the RT-PCR reads, giving one row per CDR3 protein. The profile shows roughly 630,000 distinct CDR3 sequences, 11% to 15% of them singletons. Here the sequenced sample was PBMCs from blood, taken around two weeks before vaccination. The origin of the receptors is a man in his fifties who received an inactivated influenza vaccine.

This clonotype was seen only a few times. The chain links TRBV18 to TRBJ1-1; D is ambiguous. CDR1 KGHSH and CDR2 LQKENI come from the germline V gene. Trimming cost V 0 bases and J 10 bases, with 21 bases left between them. The CDR3 loop spans 16 amino acids. Written as DNA, the CDR3 is TGTGCCAGCTCACCACCTCTCCAGGACGAACTTCTGACAGCTTTCTTT. Protein sequence: CASSPPLQDELLTAFF. Complete variable domain (other parts from reference TRBV18 and TRBJ1-1): NAGVMQNPRHLVRRRGQEARLRCSPMKGHSHVYWYRQLPEEGLKFMVYLQKENIIDESGMPKERFSAEFPKEGPSILRIQQVVRGDSAAYFCASSPPLQDELLTAFFGQGTRLTVV.

This clonotype has ten or more counts. The chain employs TRBV28 and TRBJ1-1; TRBD1 matches at 7 bases. With 7 bases clipped from V and 10 bases from J, the junction kept 27 bases outside the gene matches. This CDR3 comprises 18 residues. CDR1 and CDR2 from the germline V gene are MDHEN and SYDVKM. The CDR3 sequence is CASTAQRRQGGRGRGAFF. The CDR3 nucleotides read TGTGCCAGCACGGCACAAAGAAGACAGGGAGGTCGTGGGAGGGGAGCTTTCTTT.

This clonotype was seen a few times. The chain recombines TRBV10-3 with TRBJ2-7; TRBD1 agrees at 7 bases. This CDR3 has 16 residues. V lost 3 bases, J lost 0 bases, and 8 bases stayed unmatched. Germline V lookup: CDR1 ENHRY, CDR2 SYGVKD. CDR3 amino acids: CAISDFGQASSYEQYF. In DNA form, the CDR3 reads TGTGCCATCAGTGACTTCGGACAGGCTAGCTCCTACGAGCAGTACTTC.

The chain couples TRBV9 to TRBJ2-7; 8 bases agree with TRBD1. Germline CDR1 reads SGDLS; CDR2 reads YYNGEE. The V and J ends lost 4 bases and 0 bases, in that order; junction bases with no gene match: 6. This CDR3 contains 15 residues. The CDR3 region is CASSQGAGISYEQYF. The CDR3 DNA is TGTGCCAGCAGCCAGGGGGCGGGAATCTCCTACGAGCAGTACTTC.

This chain uses TRBV7-2 with TRBJ1-1; D is ambiguous. The CDR3 is made up of 14 amino acids. The germline V gene has CDR1 SGHTA and CDR2 FQGNSA. V was clipped by 2 bases and J by 3 bases, with 10 bases between them. The CDR3 DNA is TGTGCCAGCAGCTTATTTGTGTGGGACACTGAAGCTTTCTTT. Amino acid sequence: CASSLFVWDTEAFF. Together with reference TRBV7-2 and TRBJ1-1, the CDR3 gives the full variable domain: GAGVSQSPSNKVTEKGKDVELRCDPISGHTALYWYRQSLGQGLEFLIYFQGNSAPDKSGLPSDRFSAERTGGSVSTLTIQRTQQEDSAVYLCASSLFVWDTEAFFGQGTRLTVV.

The chain employs TRBV5-1 and TRBJ2-5; TRBD1 agrees at 10 bases. The CDR3 has 15 residues. Losses at the gene ends were 4 bases for V and 4 bases for J; bases not matched to a gene: 7. Germline CDR1 is SGHRS and CDR2 is YFSETQ. CDR3 sequence reads: CASSDGTGVTETQYF. The CDR3 nucleotides are TGCGCCAGCAGCGACGGGACAGGGGTTACAGAGACCCAGTACTTC.

This clonotype appeared many times. V is TRBV7-2 and J is TRBJ1-4; D is perhaps TRBD1 (6 bases). Germline V CDR1 and CDR2: SGHTA, FQGNSA. This CDR3 comprises 15 residues. V was clipped by 0 bases and J by 5 bases, with 10 bases between them. CDR3: CASSLAGGRNEKLFF. CDR3 DNA: TGTGCCAGCAGCTTAGCGGGGGGCAGGAATGAAAAACTGTTTTTT.

This clonotype was counted many times. This chain connects TRBV20-1 to TRBJ2-7, with 11 bases identical to TRBD2. The V gene's germline CDR1 is DFQATT and CDR2 SNEGSKA (reference sequence). V was pared by 6 bases and J by 1 base, with 5 bases of the junction left unmatched. CDR3 size: 14 residues. This chain's CDR3 is CSARLAGSSYEQYF. CDR3 bases: TGCAGTGCAAGACTAGCGGGGAGTTCCTACGAGCAGTACTTC.

This clonotype was counted between two and nine times. The chain has TRBV6-1 and TRBJ1-1, with a tentative D call TRBD1 (5 bases). Germline CDR1 is MNHNS and CDR2 is SASEGT. The CDR3 sequence is 14 residues long. Trimming took 7 bases from V and 4 from J, leaving 16 bases between them. The CDR3 spells CASKASNRITEAFF. As DNA, the CDR3 is TGTGCCAGCAAAGCGTCCAACAGGATCACTGAAGCTTTCTTT.

The chain uses TRBV7-9 and TRBJ2-3, with D perhaps matching TRBD1 or TRBD2 (5 bases each). Trimming removed 10 bases from V and 15 bases from J, with 35 bases in between. Germline V gene sequence: CDR1 SEHNR, CDR2 FQNEAQ (reference sequence). The CDR3 sequence is 16 residues long. The CDR3 DNA follows: TGTGCCACGTTGGGACCGAAAGGACGGCCCACGGTCGGAGAATATTTT. Translation gives CATLGPKGRPTVGEYF.

About this clonotype itself: With a much larger clone just one base away, this may be a read error. V is TRBV4-2 and J is TRBJ2-1; 9 bases agree with TRBD1. Per the germline V gene, CDR1 is LGHNA and CDR2 is YNFKEQ. This CDR3 is built from 17 residues. CDR3: CVSSQQPGQGAYNEQFF. The CDR3 DNA reads as TGTGTCAGCAGCCAACAGCCGGGACAGGGTGCCTACAATGAGCAGTTCTTC.

The sample holds a few counts of this clonotype. At one end the junction does not follow the germline gene, possibly because of a read error. The chain links TRBV3-1 to TRBJ1-3, with 7 positions matching TRBD1. The CDR3 spans 15 residues. CDR1 and CDR2 from the germline V gene are LGHDT and YNNKEL (reference sequence). DNA for the CDR3: TGTGCCAGCAGCGAAGACAGGGCTTCTGGAAACACCATATATTTT. Residues: CASSEDRASGNTIYF.

V gene TRBV15 combines with J gene TRBJ2-3; the D gene is possibly TRBD2 (6 bases). With 7 bases removed from V and 2 bases from J, the gap between germline ends came to 16 bases. CDR3 length equals 15 residues. Germline V CDR1 and CDR2: LNHNV, YYDKDF (reference sequence). The chain's CDR3 is CATTGGPTNTDTQYF. Written as DNA, the CDR3 is TGTGCCACCACCGGGGGACCCACCAACACAGATACGCAGTATTTT.